This T cell receptor (beta chain) derives from a study of blood T cell repertoires in COVID-19. On the study more broadly: The United States, Italy and Spain were the sources of the acute and convalescent COVID-19 samples.

Some clones are missing from TCRdb's copy, which holds only in-frame ones; the method was immunoSEQ multiplex PCR. The data show roughly 77,000 clones, with 80% seen just once and under 5.5% held by the top ten. The V gene lost 4 bases and the J gene lost 6 bases, with 15 bases spanning the gap. CDR1 is SGHTA, CDR2 FQGNSA, per germline. The CDR3 extends over 14 amino acids. Specimen: peripheral blood. The receptor was derived from a woman in her 70s with acute or convalescent COVID-19. This chain links TRBV7-2 with TRBJ1-2; a weak D match, TRBD1 (6 bases). DNA for the CDR3: TGTGCCAGCAGCTCACAGGGTGGAGTCGATGGCTACACCTTC. Translation: CASSSQGGVDGYTF. The complete variable domain, with remaining parts taken from reference TRBV7-2 and TRBJ1-2, reads GAGVSQSPSNKVTEKGKDVELRCDPISGHTALYWYRQSLGQGLEFLIYFQGNSAPDKSGLPSDRFSAERTGGSVSTLTIQRTQQEDSAVYLCASSSQGGVDGYTFGSGTRLTVV.